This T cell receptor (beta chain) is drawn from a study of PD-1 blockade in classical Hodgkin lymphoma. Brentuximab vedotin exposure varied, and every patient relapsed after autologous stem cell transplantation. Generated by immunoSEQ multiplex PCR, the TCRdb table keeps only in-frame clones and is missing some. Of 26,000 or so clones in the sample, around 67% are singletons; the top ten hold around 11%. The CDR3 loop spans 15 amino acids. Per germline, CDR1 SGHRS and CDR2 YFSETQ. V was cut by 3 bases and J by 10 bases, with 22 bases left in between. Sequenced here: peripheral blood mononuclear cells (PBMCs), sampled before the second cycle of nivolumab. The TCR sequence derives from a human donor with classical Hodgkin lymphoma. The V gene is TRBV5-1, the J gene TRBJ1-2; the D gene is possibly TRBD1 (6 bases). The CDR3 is CASSSSQGGLHPYTF. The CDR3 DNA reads TGCGCCAGCAGCTCATCACAGGGAGGGCTACACCCCTACACCTTC.